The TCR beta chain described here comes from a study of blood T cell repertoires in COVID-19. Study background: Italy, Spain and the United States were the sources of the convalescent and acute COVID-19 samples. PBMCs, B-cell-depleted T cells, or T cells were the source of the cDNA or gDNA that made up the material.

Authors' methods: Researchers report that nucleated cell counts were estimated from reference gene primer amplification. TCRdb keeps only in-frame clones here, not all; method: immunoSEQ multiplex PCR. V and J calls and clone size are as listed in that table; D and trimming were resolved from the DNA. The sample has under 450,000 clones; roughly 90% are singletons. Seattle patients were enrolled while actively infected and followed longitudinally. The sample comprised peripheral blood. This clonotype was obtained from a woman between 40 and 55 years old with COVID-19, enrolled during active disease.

CDR3 nucleotides: TGTGCCAGCAGCTTATTGTTGCGGGGTACGTACGAGCAGTACTTC. It codes for CASSLLLRGTYEQYF. The rearrangement uses TRBV13 and TRBJ2-7; perhaps TRBD2 as D (6 bases). V was trimmed by 2 bases and J by 4 bases, leaving 15 bases between them. This CDR3 is built from 15 residues. Germline V gives CDR1 PRHDT, CDR2 FYEKMQ (reference sequence).